Following are 24 T cell receptor beta chains from one sample sequenced in a study of early T cells in non-severe SARS-CoV-2 infection. TCRdb recomputed calls from the 5' RACE reads with MiXCR, one row per CDR3 protein. The sample has more than 50,000 distinct CDR3 sequences, roughly 12% seen once. The specimen was whole blood, collected at baseline. The origin of the receptors is an adult who was a healthcare worker with PCR-confirmed SARS-CoV-2 infection or an uninfected control (not recorded which).

This clonotype has only a few counts. This chain connects TRBV27 to TRBJ2-3; no firm D call. The V gene's germline CDR1 is MNHEY and CDR2 SMNVEV (reference sequence). The CDR3 sequence is 16 residues long. V dropped 0 bases and J dropped 4 bases, with 14 bases sitting between them. The CDR3 is CASSLSKPERPDTQYF. The CDR3, as DNA: TGTGCCAGCAGTTTATCGAAGCCAGAGAGGCCAGATACGCAGTATTTT.

This chain connects TRBV6-2 or TRBV6-3 to TRBJ2-2, with D unresolved. Germline values: CDR1 MNHEY, CDR2 SVGEGT. V lost 6 bases to trimming and J lost 7 bases, with 12 bases between them. The CDR3 runs to 13 residues. The CDR3 bases are TGTGCCAGCAGCCCTTATTTAGGCGGGGAGCTGTTTTTT. Translating gives CASSPYLGGELFF.

V is TRBV20-1 and J is TRBJ2-1, with TRBD1 as a possible D gene (5 bases). The CDR3 has 16 amino acids. Germline V gives CDR1 DFQATT, CDR2 SNEGSKA (reference sequence). The V gene lost 0 bases and the J gene lost 5 bases, with 17 bases spanning the gap. The CDR3 loop reads CSARDQSLGADNEQFF. CDR3 DNA sequence: TGCAGTGCTAGAGATCAGAGCCTAGGGGCTGACAATGAGCAGTTCTTC.

The table lists this clonotype with a few counts. The chain has TRBV28 and TRBJ2-3; the match to TRBD1 covers 7 bases. The V gene end was trimmed by 5 bases and the J gene end by 1 base; junction bases not matched to a gene: 6. The CDR3 has 15 amino acids. CDR1 and CDR2 (germline): MDHEN, SYDVKM. For the CDR3, the DNA is TGTGCCAGCAGTGCAACAGGGGACGGCACAGATACGCAGTATTTT. This gives the protein CASSATGDGTDTQYF.

CDR3 loop: CASSFGASSYEQYF. The CDR3, as DNA: TGTGCCAGCAGCTTTGGCGCCAGCTCCTACGAGCAGTACTTC. The chain joins TRBV7-9 to TRBJ2-7; D unresolved. The CDR3 runs 14 residues. Germline values: CDR1 SEHNR, CDR2 FQNEAQ (reference sequence). Trimming pared 3 bases from V and 0 bases from J, leaving 9 bases between.

This clonotype was picked up a small number of times. This rearrangement joins TRBV11-2 to TRBJ2-5; TRBD2 matches at 9 bases. With V trimmed by 5 bases and J by 5 bases, 6 bases remained unmatched. This CDR3 comprises 14 residues. Germline V gene sequence: CDR1 SGHAT, CDR2 FQNNGV. The CDR3 region has the DNA TGTGCCAGCAGCCCAATAGCGGGAGAGGAGACCCAGTACTTC. Amino acid sequence: CASSPIAGEETQYF.

At least ten counts were recorded for this clonotype. The genes are TRBV29-1 and TRBJ2-1, with D possibly called TRBD1 or TRBD2 (5 bases each). V gave up 7 bases and J gave up 6 bases, with 10 bases separating them. CDR1 is SQVTM and CDR2 is ANQGSEA in the germline V gene. CDR3 length equals 11 residues. CDR3 sequence: CSAPGPNEQFF. In DNA, the CDR3 is TGCAGCGCACCGGGACCCAATGAGCAGTTCTTC.

The chain uses TRBV11-3 and TRBJ2-1, with D unresolved. This CDR3 spans 15 amino acids. Germline CDR1 SGHNT, CDR2 YENEEA. Trimming pared 5 bases from V and 6 bases from J, leaving 17 bases between. CDR3 sequence reads: CASSLTSQYGNEQFF. The CDR3 nucleotides read TGTGCCAGCAGCCTCACATCCCAATACGGCAATGAGCAGTTCTTC.

This chain links TRBV28 with TRBJ2-7; D assignment may be TRBD1 or TRBD2 (5 bases each). Germline V CDR1 and CDR2: MDHEN, SYDVKM. The CDR3 totals 16 residues. Trimming removed 6 bases from V and 4 bases from J, with 22 bases in between. In DNA form, the CDR3 reads TGTGCCAGCAGCCCTTCGGGACCAGTAAGATCGTACGAGCAGTACTTC. It yields the protein CASSPSGPVRSYEQYF.

This clonotype showed up many times. The chain couples TRBV28 to TRBJ1-1; 8 nucleotides agree with TRBD1. This CDR3 is built from 16 residues. Germline loops: CDR1 MDHEN, CDR2 SYDVKM. With V trimmed by 7 bases and J by 0 bases, 10 bases remained unmatched. The CDR3, as DNA: TGTGCCAGCACCAGGACAGGGACTTCCATGAACACTGAAGCTTTCTTT. This translates into CASTRTGTSMNTEAFF.

The CDR3 DNA reads TGTGCCAGCAGGTCCGGCCCCTCCTACGAGCAGTACTTC. It specifies CASRSGPSYEQYF. The rearrangement uses TRBV3-1 and TRBJ2-7; D gene unclear. Germline values: CDR1 LGHDT, CDR2 YNNKEL (reference sequence). The CDR3 sequence is 13 residues long. The V gene lost 6 bases and the J gene lost 0 bases, with 9 bases spanning the gap.

The V call is TRBV7-2, the J call TRBJ2-2, with 8 bases that match TRBD2. The germline V gene has CDR1 SGHTA and CDR2 FQGNSA. This CDR3 is 16 amino acids long. The V and J ends lost 5 bases and 5 bases, in that order; junction bases with no gene match: 10. The CDR3 region is CASSPSGPLPTGELFF. The DNA of the CDR3 is TGTGCCAGCAGCCCTAGCGGGCCCCTGCCTACCGGGGAGCTGTTTTTT.

CDR3 DNA sequence: TGTGCCAGCAGTCCAGGGTCAGCTGAAGCTTTCTTT. This translates into CASSPGSAEAFF. The rearrangement joins TRBV27 to TRBJ1-1, with D perhaps TRBD1 (5 bases). V lost 5 bases and J lost 6, with 10 bases in between. The germline gives CDR1 MNHEY, CDR2 SMNVEV (reference sequence). The CDR3 runs to 12 residues.

The rearrangement links TRBV20-1 to TRBJ2-3; D possibly corresponds to TRBD2 (6 bases). The CDR3 has 12 residues. V was trimmed by 6 bases and J by 3 bases, leaving 10 bases between them. Germline CDR1 DFQATT, CDR2 SNEGSKA (reference sequence). The CDR3 here is CSARESTDTQYF. The CDR3 nucleotides are TGCAGTGCCCGGGAGTCTACAGATACGCAGTATTTT.

The J gene is TRBJ2-2, the V gene TRBV10-3; TRBD1 agrees at 7 bases. Germline-derived CDR1 and CDR2 are ENHRY and SYGVKD. There are 16 residues in the CDR3. After removal of 7 bases from V and 2 bases from J, the junction contained 10 bases not matched to a gene. The CDR3 loop reads CAINPGQVINTGELFF. In DNA form, the CDR3 reads TGTGCCATCAACCCCGGACAGGTGATAAACACCGGGGAGCTGTTTTTT.

Many counts were recorded for this clonotype. This rearrangement joins TRBV7-9 to TRBJ2-5, with 12 positions matching TRBD2. With V trimmed by 3 bases and J by 0 bases, 5 bases remained unmatched. This CDR3 region has 17 residues. Germline CDR1 SEHNR, CDR2 FQNEAQ (reference sequence). CDR3 loop: CASSFGLAGTNQETQYF. Written as DNA, the CDR3 is TGTGCCAGCAGCTTTGGACTAGCGGGGACGAACCAAGAGACCCAGTACTTC.

The chain links TRBV20-1 to TRBJ2-7; 7 nucleotides match TRBD2. With V trimmed by 3 bases and J by 6 bases, 11 bases remained unmatched. CDR3 size: 14 residues. The germline CDR1 and CDR2 sequences are DFQATT and SNEGSKA (reference sequence). CDR3: CSARFVSGSREQYF. The CDR3 region has the DNA TGCAGTGCTAGGTTCGTTAGCGGGTCTCGCGAGCAGTACTTC.

The chain uses TRBV6-6 and TRBJ2-3; no clear D gene. The CDR3 has 12 amino acids. V dropped 8 bases and J dropped 0 bases, with 6 bases sitting between them. CDR1 is MNHNY and CDR2 is SVGAGI in the germline V gene (reference sequence). CDR3 residues: CASGLSTDTQYF. Here the CDR3 DNA reads TGTGCCAGCGGGCTGAGCACAGATACGCAGTATTTT.

This clonotype occurred a few times. The rearrangement links TRBV4-3 to TRBJ2-7; D perhaps matches TRBD1 (6 bases). Germline-derived CDR1 and CDR2 are LGHNA and YSLEER. This CDR3 has 15 amino acids. Trimming removed 1 base from V and 0 bases from J, with 10 bases in between. CDR3 loop: CASSQVSTGSYEQYF. The CDR3 bases are TGCGCCAGCAGCCAAGTCTCGACAGGCTCCTACGAGCAGTACTTC.

In its sample, this clonotype was seen a few times. The chain couples TRBV7-6 to TRBJ2-7; TRBD2 agrees at 13 bases. Germline assignment: CDR1 SGHVS and CDR2 FNYEAQ. CDR3 length equals 16 residues. Trimming removed 5 bases from V and 6 bases from J; junction bases left unmatched: 10. This CDR3 is CASSPRTSGGLREQYF. CDR3 in DNA: TGTGCCAGCAGCCCCCGGACTAGCGGGGGACTCCGCGAGCAGTACTTC.

The chain couples TRBV6-6 to TRBJ2-2; 10 positions match TRBD2. This CDR3 spans 18 amino acids. CDR1 is MNHNY and CDR2 is SVGAGI in the germline V gene (reference sequence). Losses at the gene ends were 0 bases for V and 4 bases for J; bases not matched to a gene: 8. The CDR3 reads CASSYSLAGAPGTGELFF. The CDR3 nucleotides are TGTGCCAGCAGTTACTCCCTAGCGGGAGCCCCGGGCACCGGGGAGCTGTTTTTT.

V is TRBV11-2 and J is TRBJ2-1; D might be TRBD2 (6 bases). Trimming pared 5 bases from V and 0 bases from J, leaving 26 bases between. This CDR3 spans 20 amino acids. Germline lookup yields CDR1 SGHAT and CDR2 FQNNGV. CDR3 loop: CASSRGMGSVLTSSYNEQFF. CDR3 nucleotides: TGTGCCAGCAGCCGCGGGATGGGGAGTGTACTAACCAGCTCCTACAATGAGCAGTTCTTC.

V usage is TRBV18 and J usage is TRBJ2-1, with D perhaps matching TRBD1 or TRBD2 (5 bases each). Per the germline V gene, CDR1 is KGHSH and CDR2 is LQKENI. Trimming stripped 6 bases from V and 0 bases from J, with 12 bases between. The CDR3 spans 15 residues. CDR3 in amino acids: CASSKRTSSYNEQFF. Here the CDR3 DNA reads TGTGCCAGCTCTAAGCGGACAAGCTCCTACAATGAGCAGTTCTTC.

The chain employs TRBV6-6 and TRBJ1-4; no firm D call. Germline CDR1 and CDR2: MNHNY and SVGAGI (reference sequence). The CDR3 extends over 15 amino acids. Trimming shortened V by 3 bases and J by 3 bases, and 11 bases separated the two germline ends. The CDR3 sequence is CASSYSGLSNEKLFF. The CDR3 DNA sequence: TGTGCCAGCAGTTATTCTGGGTTATCTAATGAAAAACTGTTTTTT.